This TCR beta chain appears in the sequencing data of a study of regulatory T cells in long-lasting Graves disease. Sequencing libraries for TCR beta were prepared with iRepertoire HTBI primers and Arm-PCR of CDR3 regions. TCRdb re-called the multiplex PCR reads through MiXCR, storing one row per CDR3 protein. The sample comprises about 370,000 distinct CDR3 sequences, around 15% of which are singletons, and 22% rests with the top ten. This clonotype turned up a few times. Its cognate antigen is unknown. Time point indicated: newly diagnosed GD, antithyroid drugs for less than 3 months. Generation of the TCR library employed RNA extracted from PBMCs. In Xi'an, China, an endocrinology department was the source of patients. Whole-study findings and limits: Reduced TCR diversity was observed in persistent Graves' patients versus newly diagnosed patients.

Losses at the gene ends were 1 base for V and 1 base for J; bases not matched to a gene: 3. Germline CDR1 KGHSH, CDR2 LQKENI. The CDR3 length is 15 residues. Sequencing used peripheral blood mononuclear cells (PBMCs), obtained at new diagnosis, from a patient treated with antithyroid drugs. This TCR was sampled from a female donor with Graves disease. The chain has TRBV18 and TRBJ2-5; 7 bases match TRBD1. The CDR3 DNA follows: TGTGCCAGCTCACCACACAGGGGCTTCCAAGAGACCCAGTACTTC. This codes for CASSPHRGFQETQYF.